Each of the 28 T cell receptor beta chains below was sequenced from the same sample in a study of identical twins. From the 5' RACE reads, TCRdb called clonotypes with MiXCR, one entry per CDR3 protein. Among roughly 350,000 distinct CDR3 sequences, 7% to 9.5% were seen once, and the ten largest hold 8% to 10%. The source material was naive T cells sorted from blood. The receptors stem from a woman between 45 and 60 years old in good health.

This sequence joins TRBV30 and TRBJ2-3, with 10 bases that match TRBD2. Germline V gives CDR1 GTSNPN, CDR2 SVGIG (reference sequence). The CDR3 totals 13 residues. V was pared by 7 bases and J by 10 bases, with 11 bases of the junction left unmatched. CDR3 in DNA: TGTGCCTCTATTAGCGGGAGGTGGGCTTCGCAGTATTTT. Translating gives CASISGRWASQYF.

The rearrangement uses TRBV19 and TRBJ2-2, with 7 positions matching TRBD1. The CDR3 consists of 16 residues. CDR1 and CDR2 (germline): LNHDA, SQIVND (reference sequence). Trimming cost V 5 bases and J 4 bases; bases outside gene matches: 10. The chain's CDR3 is CASSARQGLGTGELFF. Here the CDR3 DNA reads TGTGCCAGTAGTGCCCGACAGGGCTTGGGCACCGGGGAGCTGTTTTTT.

This clonotype came up a few times. The gene calls are TRBV6-5 and TRBJ1-2; 7 nucleotides align to TRBD1. The trim removed 2 bases at V and 4 bases at J, leaving 10 bases unmatched. Germline V gene sequence: CDR1 MNHEY, CDR2 SVGAGI. This CDR3 has 16 residues. CDR3 protein: CASSYTPWTGTYGYTF. The CDR3 DNA sequence: TGTGCCAGCAGTTACACTCCTTGGACAGGAACCTATGGCTACACCTTC.

This chain links TRBV7-9 with TRBJ2-7; 10 bases are shared with TRBD2. CDR1 is SEHNR, CDR2 FQNEAQ, per germline (reference sequence). After removal of 5 bases from V and 4 bases from J, the junction contained 11 bases not matched to a gene. This CDR3 spans 16 amino acids. CDR3 residues: CASSGQASGSPYEQYF. For the CDR3, the DNA is TGTGCCAGCAGCGGGCAGGCTAGCGGGAGTCCGTACGAGCAGTACTTC.

This clonotype was observed at least ten times. The chain joins TRBV4-1 to TRBJ1-4; 7 nucleotides match TRBD1. J gave up 8 bases and V 1 base, and 7 bases lay outside the gene matches. Germline values: CDR1 MGHRA, CDR2 YSYEKL. The CDR3 extends over 15 amino acids. CDR3 sequence: CASSQATGRREKLFF. The CDR3 DNA reads TGCGCCAGCAGCCAAGCGACAGGGAGACGAGAAAAACTGTTTTTT.

This clonotype was seen a few times. This chain connects TRBV5-4 to TRBJ1-2; D is uncertain. With 4 bases removed from V and 3 bases from J, the gap between germline ends came to 13 bases. Looked up from germline, CDR1 is SGHNT and CDR2 is YYREEE (reference sequence). The CDR3 contains 14 residues. The CDR3 is CASSTTRWDYGYTF. The DNA of the CDR3 is TGTGCCAGCAGCACGACAAGATGGGACTATGGCTACACCTTC.

V usage is TRBV4-1 and J usage is TRBJ2-3; TRBD2 is a possible D gene (6 bases). Trimming took 3 bases from V and 0 from J, leaving 10 bases between them. Germline CDR1 reads MGHRA; CDR2 reads YSYEKL. The CDR3 covers 15 residues. The CDR3 nucleotides are TGCGCCAGCAGCCATGTAGCGGAAAGCACAGATACGCAGTATTTT. Protein sequence: CASSHVAESTDTQYF.

This clonotype was found a few times. This chain connects TRBV12-3 or TRBV12-4 to TRBJ2-7, with TRBD1 as a possible D gene (5 bases). V shed 3 bases and J shed 0 bases, with 9 bases lying between them. The CDR3 consists of 14 residues. CDR3 amino acids: CASSFGHNSYEQYV. Written as DNA, the CDR3 is TGTGCCAGCAGTTTCGGACATAACTCCTACGAGCAGTACGTC.

V is TRBV29-1 and J is TRBJ2-1, with no clear D. The CDR3 runs to 11 residues. The V end lost 8 bases, the J end lost 5 bases, and 10 bases lay between the germline ends. Germline values: CDR1 SQVTM, CDR2 ANQGSEA. Here the CDR3 reads CSTRSDNEQFF. Written as DNA, the CDR3 is TGCAGCACCCGCAGTGACAATGAGCAGTTCTTC.

V and J are TRBV2 and TRBJ2-2; D is undetermined. The CDR3 runs to 16 residues. Trimming cost V 2 bases and J 1 base, with 11 bases left between them. Germline CDR1 reads SNHLY; CDR2 reads FYNNEI. CDR3 region: CASSEWAGENTGELFF. As DNA, the CDR3 is TGTGCCAGCAGTGAATGGGCTGGGGAGAACACCGGGGAGCTGTTTTTT.

The chain employs TRBV6-5 and TRBJ2-7; TRBD1 matches at 11 bases. CDR1 MNHEY and CDR2 SVGAGI come from the germline V gene. This CDR3 has 15 residues. V lost 6 bases, J lost 3 bases, and 7 bases stayed unmatched. CDR3 residues: CASSSGTGGNYEQYV. The DNA for the CDR3 is TGTGCCAGCAGCTCCGGGACAGGGGGGAACTACGAGCAGTACGTC.

The chain uses TRBV4-2 and TRBJ2-3; 8 nucleotides align to TRBD2. The germline V gene has CDR1 LGHNA and CDR2 YNFKEQ. Trimming took 1 base from V and 4 from J; bases not matched to a gene: 10. The CDR3 extends over 17 amino acids. CDR3 nucleotides: TGTGCCAGCAGCCAAGGAACGGGAGCGGGAGAGGCAGATACGCAGTATTTT. Translation: CASSQGTGAGEADTQYF.

With respect to this clonotype: One end of the junction is discordant with germline, which a read error may explain. The chain has TRBV4-1 and TRBJ2-1; D gene uncertain. Germline V CDR1 and CDR2: MGHRA, YSYEKL. The CDR3 is 9 amino acids. CDR3 in DNA: TGCGCCAGCAGCCCCCATCCGGTCTTC. This sequence encodes CASSPHPVF.

The chain links TRBV20-1 to TRBJ2-7, with D perhaps TRBD2 (6 bases). CDR3 length: 16 amino acids. The V and J ends lost 0 bases and 0 bases respectively, with 15 bases between them. Germline assignment: CDR1 DFQATT and CDR2 SNEGSKA (reference sequence). The CDR3 spells CSARDRRLGGSYEQYF. CDR3 coding DNA: TGCAGTGCTAGAGATAGGAGACTCGGGGGCTCCTACGAGCAGTACTTC.

This clonotype has just a few counts. This chain connects TRBV4-2 to TRBJ2-1, with D maybe TRBD2 (6 bases). The ends were cut back, 0 bases at V and 12 bases at J, with 12 bases in the middle. The germline V gene has CDR1 LGHNA and CDR2 YNFKEQ. The CDR3 has 13 amino acids. This CDR3 is CASSQETGAAQFF. Here the CDR3 DNA reads TGTGCCAGCAGCCAAGAGACGGGAGCGGCGCAGTTCTTC.

The rearrangement uses TRBV2 and TRBJ1-1; no clear D. The germline gives CDR1 SNHLY, CDR2 FYNNEI. V lost 6 bases to trimming and J lost 6 bases, with 14 bases between them. CDR3 length equals 13 residues. The CDR3 bases are TGTGCCAGCAGCTCGGGATTCGACGCTGAAGCTTTCTTT. Translating it yields CASSSGFDAEAFF.

This clonotype appeared many times. The chain links TRBV29-1 to TRBJ2-1; 9 nucleotides align to TRBD2. CDR1 SQVTM and CDR2 ANQGSEA come from the germline V gene. The V segment lost 7 bases and the J segment 7 bases; nucleotides outside the gene matches: 8. CDR3 length: 13 residues. The DNA for the CDR3 is TGCAGCGCCCAGACTAGCGGTTGGAATGAGCAGTTCTTC. The encoded protein is CSAQTSGWNEQFF.

The V gene is TRBV24-1, the J gene TRBJ2-3, with TRBD1 matching over 8 bases. The CDR3 contains 13 residues. Losses at the gene ends were 12 bases for V and 2 bases for J; bases not matched to a gene: 6. Looked up from germline, CDR1 is KGHDR and CDR2 is SFDVKD. The CDR3 reads CASTGGITDTQYF. CDR3 DNA sequence: TGTGCCTCCACAGGGGGAATCACAGATACGCAGTATTTT.

The chain couples TRBV28 to TRBJ1-2; 9 bases fit TRBD1. Germline CDR1 MDHEN, CDR2 SYDVKM. Trimming removed 10 bases from V and 4 bases from J; junction bases left unmatched: 4. This CDR3 is built from 12 residues. Written as DNA, the CDR3 is TGTGCCATCGGACAGGGGACCTATGGCTACACCTTC. This codes for CAIGQGTYGYTF.

The chain joins TRBV6-5 to TRBJ2-5, with D perhaps assigned TRBD1 or TRBD2 (5 bases each). CDR1 is MNHEY, CDR2 SVGAGI, per germline. CDR3 length: 16 residues. The V gene lost 0 bases and the J gene lost 4 bases, with 15 bases spanning the gap. This chain's CDR3 is CASSYSIPGQPETQYF. In DNA, the CDR3 is TGTGCCAGCAGTTACTCAATCCCGGGGCAGCCAGAGACCCAGTACTTC.

This clonotype appeared a few times. The rearrangement uses TRBV20-1 and TRBJ2-7, with 8 bases fitting TRBD1. This CDR3 has 13 amino acids. V shed 6 bases and J 6 bases; nucleotides not matched to a gene: 10. CDR1 and CDR2 (germline): DFQATT, SNEGSKA (reference sequence). The CDR3 loop is CSARGQVPGEQYF. CDR3 bases: TGCAGTGCACGGGGACAGGTTCCCGGCGAGCAGTACTTC.

In this sample, this clonotype turned up many times. The V call is TRBV5-1, the J call TRBJ2-5; D not certain. With 0 bases removed from V and 3 bases from J, the gap between germline ends came to 6 bases. Germline CDR1 is SGHRS and CDR2 is YFSETQ. CDR3 size: 13 residues. This CDR3 reads CASSLVRKETQYF. The CDR3 region has the DNA TGCGCCAGCAGCTTGGTTCGGAAAGAGACCCAGTACTTC.

This clonotype was picked up many times. The gene calls are TRBV5-1 and TRBJ2-3; 7 bases align to TRBD2. The germline gives CDR1 SGHRS, CDR2 YFSETQ. After removal of 2 bases from V and 5 bases from J, the junction contained 5 bases not matched to a gene. CDR3 length equals 14 residues. The CDR3 DNA sequence: TGCGCCAGCAGCTTTGCGGGAGCGGTAGATACGCAGTATTTT. This translates into CASSFAGAVDTQYF.

The table lists this clonotype with many counts. The rearrangement joins TRBV20-1 to TRBJ2-3; 7 bases fit TRBD2. The CDR3 length is 13 residues. The trim removed 6 bases at V and 6 bases at J, leaving 9 bases unmatched. Germline V lookup: CDR1 DFQATT, CDR2 SNEGSKA (reference sequence). CDR3: CSAPRTSRDTQYF. The CDR3 DNA reads TGCAGTGCGCCCCGGACTAGTAGGGATACGCAGTATTTT.

The rearrangement uses TRBV27 and TRBJ1-4; the D gene is possibly TRBD1 (6 bases). The V gene lost 5 bases and the J gene lost 7 bases, with 17 bases spanning the gap. The length of the CDR3 is 15 residues. Germline V lookup: CDR1 MNHEY, CDR2 SMNVEV (reference sequence). For the CDR3, the DNA is TGTGCCAGCAGTCGAAGGGGGGGGATAGGTGAAAAACTGTTTTTT. Protein sequence: CASSRRGGIGEKLFF. The variable domain in full, with the rest retrieved from reference TRBV27 and TRBJ1-4, is EAQVTQNPRYLITVTGKKLTVTCSQNMNHEYMSWYRQDPGLGLRQIYYSMNVEVTDKGDVPEGYKVSRKEKRNFPLILESPSPNQTSLYFCASSRRGGIGEKLFFGSGTQLSVL.

This clonotype was counted only a few times. The V gene is TRBV7-9, the J gene TRBJ2-1; maybe TRBD1 (5 bases). The CDR3 length is 15 residues. Trimming removed 1 base at V and 9 bases at J, with 16 bases between. Germline V gives CDR1 SEHNR, CDR2 FQNEAQ (reference sequence). The CDR3 sequence: CASSLVGAQQGEQFF. CDR3 nucleotides: TGTGCCAGCAGCTTAGTAGGGGCCCAGCAAGGTGAGCAGTTCTTC.

The rearrangement links TRBV24-1 to TRBJ1-4, with a weak D call TRBD1 (5 bases). Trimming shortened V by 7 bases and J by 4 bases, and 9 bases separated the two germline ends. The CDR3 consists of 13 residues. CDR1 and CDR2 (germline): KGHDR, SFDVKD. The CDR3 here is CATSGTDNEKLFF. CDR3 in DNA: TGTGCCACCAGCGGGACCGATAATGAAAAACTGTTTTTT.

This clonotype was observed many times. The chain has TRBV3-1 and TRBJ2-5; the match to TRBD2 covers 10 bases. The CDR3 is 16 amino acids. The V segment lost 1 base and the J segment 4 bases; nucleotides outside the gene matches: 6. The germline V gene has CDR1 LGHDT and CDR2 YNNKEL (reference sequence). The CDR3 spells CASSQATSGKGETQYF. CDR3 nucleotide sequence: TGTGCCAGCAGCCAAGCTACTAGCGGGAAGGGAGAGACCCAGTACTTC.